These 17 T cell receptor beta chains were all obtained from the same sample, sequenced in a study of blood T cell repertoires in COVID-19. Profiled with immunoSEQ multiplex PCR; TCRdb holds only in-frame clones, not every one. The table includes 120,000 to 150,000 clones, approximately 84% detected once. The material sequenced was peripheral blood. The receptor source for this set is a human donor with acute or convalescent COVID-19. The donor label of this sample is uncertain.

In this sample, this clone turned up a few times. This chain uses TRBV6-5 with TRBJ1-2, with D perhaps matching TRBD1 (5 bases). There are 15 residues in the CDR3. Germline V gives CDR1 MNHEY, CDR2 SVGAGI. The V end lost 6 bases, the J end lost 0 bases, and 14 bases lay between the germline ends. The CDR3, as DNA: TGTGCCAGCAGCCGTACAGGACCCTCTAACTATGGCTACACCTTC. Protein product: CASSRTGPSNYGYTF.

This chain links TRBV5-1 with TRBJ1-5, with TRBD1 matching 8 bases. The CDR3 runs 13 residues. V lost 5 bases to trimming and J lost 7 bases; unmatched junction nucleotides: 5. The germline V gene has CDR1 SGHRS and CDR2 YFSETQ. The CDR3, as DNA: TGCGCCAGCAGGGTAGACAGGGGCCAGCCCCAGCATTTT. As protein: CASRVDRGQPQHF.

The V and J genes are TRBV6-1 and TRBJ2-7; D not resolved. Trimming stripped 3 bases from V and 4 bases from J, with 7 bases between. The CDR3 spans 12 residues. Germline V lookup: CDR1 MNHNS, CDR2 SASEGT. The CDR3 loop is CASSDRPYEQYF. The CDR3 DNA reads TGTGCCAGCAGTGACAGGCCTTACGAGCAGTACTTC.

The genes are TRBV7-3 and TRBJ2-1; 7 nucleotides line up with TRBD2. CDR3 length equals 15 residues. V gave up 5 bases and J gave up 6 bases; unmatched junction bases: 10. CDR1 is SGHTA and CDR2 is FQGTGA in the germline V gene. The CDR3 loop is CASSPLGEGLNEQFF. For the CDR3, the DNA is TGTGCCAGCAGCCCACTAGGGGAGGGCCTCAATGAGCAGTTCTTC.

This clone was observed a single time. The chain couples TRBV7-3 to TRBJ2-1; tentatively, D is TRBD2 (6 bases). The V and J ends lost 0 bases and 4 bases respectively, with 7 bases between them. Germline V lookup: CDR1 SGHTA, CDR2 FQGTGA. The CDR3 length is 14 residues. The CDR3 DNA is TGTGCCAGCAGCTTAACCGGGGGTTACAATGAGCAGTTCTTC. It codes for CASSLTGGYNEQFF.

This chain joins TRBV6-5 and TRBJ1-1, with 7 bases identical to TRBD1. Trimming removed 5 bases from V and 10 bases from J; junction bases left unmatched: 7. Germline V gives CDR1 MNHEY, CDR2 SVGAGI. CDR3 length: 12 amino acids. The CDR3 sequence is CASSRYRGTAFF. Written as DNA, the CDR3 is TGTGCCAGCAGTAGATACAGGGGTACAGCTTTCTTT.

The V call is TRBV4-2, the J call TRBJ1-1, with D possibly TRBD1 on 5 matching bases. The CDR3 extends over 15 amino acids. V was trimmed by 0 bases and J by 2 bases, leaving 10 bases between them. The germline gives CDR1 LGHNA, CDR2 YNFKEQ. In nucleotides, the CDR3 is TGTGCCAGCAGCCAAGATTGGGGGGTCAACACTGAAGCTTTCTTT. It is translated as CASSQDWGVNTEAFF.

J is TRBJ2-5 and V is TRBV13, with 11 bases aligning to TRBD1. J lost 1 base, V lost 5 bases, and 6 bases had no gene match. Per the germline V gene, CDR1 is PRHDT and CDR2 is FYEKMQ (reference sequence). The CDR3 consists of 16 residues. The CDR3 loop is CASSEYGTGGQETQYF. In DNA form, the CDR3 reads TGTGCCAGCAGCGAATATGGGACAGGGGGCCAAGAGACCCAGTACTTC.

V and J are TRBV4-1 and TRBJ1-2; no reliable D call. V was cut by 3 bases and J by 8 bases, with 22 bases left in between. Germline loops: CDR1 MGHRA, CDR2 YSYEKL. The CDR3 is 16 amino acids. The CDR3 here is CASSQGPREAGGGYTF. The CDR3 DNA reads TGCGCCAGCAGCCAGGGTCCGCGGGAGGCGGGAGGGGGCTACACCTTC.

The gene calls are TRBV5-4 and TRBJ2-7; D is possibly TRBD1 (5 bases). V was shortened by 3 bases and J by 4 bases, with 14 bases between the two germline ends. The CDR3 extends over 14 amino acids. CDR1 and CDR2 (germline): SGHNT, YYREEE (reference sequence). CDR3 in amino acids: CASSSYDRPYEQYV. Written as DNA, the CDR3 is TGTGCCAGCAGCTCATATGACAGACCATACGAGCAGTACGTC.

The J gene is TRBJ2-2, the V gene TRBV4-3, with TRBD2 matching over 8 bases. CDR3 length equals 15 residues. Germline-derived CDR1 and CDR2 are LGHNA and YSLEER. The junction had 5 bases not matched to a gene; V was cut back by 0 bases and J by 8 bases. In nucleotides, the CDR3 is TGCGCCAGCAGCCAAGAAGGACTAGCCCTAGGGGAGCTGTTTTTT. Translating gives CASSQEGLALGELFF.

CDR3 region: CASSERTGALTEAFF. CDR3 coding DNA: TGTGCCAGCAGTGAGCGGACAGGGGCTCTCACTGAAGCTTTCTTT. This rearrangement joins TRBV2 to TRBJ1-1, with 9 bases fitting TRBD1. The V gene's germline CDR1 is SNHLY and CDR2 FYNNEI. J was trimmed by 4 bases and V by 3 bases; bases with no gene match: 6. This CDR3 comprises 15 residues.

The chain is built from TRBV7-2 and TRBJ1-1; 8 nucleotides match TRBD1. There are 15 residues in the CDR3. Looked up from germline, CDR1 is SGHTA and CDR2 is FQGNSA. V dropped 3 bases and J dropped 1; count of bases not matched to a gene: 4. The CDR3 is CASSLADRGNTEAFF. DNA for the CDR3: TGTGCCAGCAGCTTGGCTGACAGGGGGAACACTGAAGCTTTCTTT.

The chain combines TRBV7-2 with TRBJ2-2; TRBD2 matches at 7 bases. The CDR3 loop spans 15 amino acids. Trimming cost V 7 bases and J 0 bases; bases outside gene matches: 5. Germline CDR1 SGHTA, CDR2 FQGNSA. This CDR3 reads CASKLSGANTGELFF. CDR3 coding DNA: TGTGCCAGCAAACTGAGCGGGGCGAACACCGGGGAGCTGTTTTTT.

This chain connects TRBV24-1 to TRBJ2-5, with D possibly TRBD1 on 6 matching bases. The CDR3 runs to 16 residues. Germline CDR1 reads KGHDR; CDR2 reads SFDVKD. Trimming left V 2 bases short and J 5 bases short, with 17 bases between. CDR3 loop: CATSDYSGRQGETQYF. The CDR3 nucleotides read TGTGCCACCAGTGATTACTCTGGGCGGCAGGGGGAGACCCAGTACTTC.

The CDR3 coding sequence is TGTGCCAGCAGCGCTGAATTACAGGGGAGAGCTTTCTTT. Protein: CASSAELQGRAFF. This chain connects TRBV9 to TRBJ1-1; 7 bases match TRBD1. The CDR3 spans 13 residues. Trimming at V came to 3 bases and at J to 10 bases, leaving 9 bases not matched to a gene. Germline V gives CDR1 SGDLS, CDR2 YYNGEE.

This chain uses TRBV29-1 with TRBJ2-1; TRBD2 might be the D (6 bases). CDR3 size: 10 residues. Germline V gene data show CDR1 as SQVTM and CDR2 as ANQGSEA. V lost 8 bases and J lost 9, with 11 bases in between. CDR3 DNA: TGCAGCTTCAGTAGCGGTGAGCAGTTCTTC. Its translation is CSFSSGEQFF.